This T cell receptor (beta chain) appears in the sequencing data of a study of cytomegalovirus exposure and HLA in healthy donors. TCRdb's copy holds only in-frame clones and misses some; the assay was immunoSEQ multiplex PCR. The repertoire holds over 110,000 clones, around nine tenths seen once, with less than 9% in the top ten. The CDR3 has 14 residues. Trimming pared 8 bases from V and 0 bases from J, leaving 10 bases between. Looked up from germline, CDR1 is MDHEN and CDR2 is SYDVKM. The clonotype originates from a man in his late teens or twenties in good health and CMV-seropositive. The sequenced material came from PBMCs. J is TRBJ1-4 and V is TRBV28, with D possibly matching TRBD1 (6 bases). The CDR3 sequence: CASGRGATNEKLFF. The CDR3 nucleotides read TGTGCCAGCGGCAGGGGAGCAACTAATGAAAAACTGTTTTTT.